This TCR beta chain was identified during a study of T cells in Graves' hyperthyroidism and ophthalmopathy. The CDR3 spans 16 residues. Looked up from germline, CDR1 is LNHDA and CDR2 is SQIVND (reference sequence). With V trimmed by 5 bases and J by 1 base, 8 bases remained unmatched. This clonotype was seen many times. Antigen: not known. For the diagnoses, clinical symptoms, serum thyroxine and TRAb, thyroid ultrasound and orbital computed tomography were used. From RNA transcripts, TCR beta CDR3 regions were amplified. Primed by the HTBI set, a first-round RT-PCR was run on the TCR CDR3. TCRdb reprocessed the multiplex PCR reads via MiXCR and lists one record per CDR3 protein. Of about 610,000 distinct CDR3 sequences listed, about 14% are singletons. Study-wide results and limits: In blood, most of the thyroid clonotypes expanded above 0.001 were also present.

Source material: blood. The V call is TRBV19, the J call TRBJ2-5, with 9 bases aligning to TRBD1. This receptor was taken from a woman in her thirties or forties with Graves' ophthalmopathy. CDR3 nucleotides: TGTGCCAGTAGTCCCGAGACAGGGGGTATCCAAGAGACCCAGTACTTC. Protein product: CASSPETGGIQETQYF.